This TCR beta chain emerged from a study of cytomegalovirus exposure and HLA in healthy donors. Findings and limits, study-wide: Available immune exposure information was restricted to CMV serostatus only. Another analysis was done later, and it associated 15,000 to 20,000 TCR beta sequences with HLA alleles at 0.05 false discovery rate. There were some public TCRs occurring in many donors, but most TCR sequences were rare.

The PCR had 60 Vbeta and 13 Jbeta primers. Assay: immunoSEQ multiplex PCR; the TCRdb copy retains only in-frame clones and omits some. The table shows around 150,000 clones, with about 81% occurring only once. V lost 2 bases and J 1 base, leaving 11 bases between the germline ends. CDR3 length: 14 amino acids. Germline V gives CDR1 GTSNPN, CDR2 SVGIG (reference sequence). About this clone: The antigen is unknown.

The gene calls are TRBV30 and TRBJ1-2, with D tentatively TRBD1 (6 bases). What was sequenced was PBMCs. This clonotype was sampled from a girl aged 5 to 17 in good health and CMV-seropositive. The CDR3 DNA sequence: TGTGCCTGGAGTTGGGGACACCTTAACTATGGCTACACCTTC. Its protein is CAWSWGHLNYGYTF.